This T cell receptor (beta chain) was captured by sequencing in a study of blood T cells in healthy people across ages. General study results and limits: Both naive CD4+ cell counts and diversity were greater in long-lived donors than in aged donors. Leaving the PBMCs unsorted stopped any conclusive comparison of naive versus antigen-experienced cells.

A second PCR of about 7 to 11 cycles used a sample-barcoded 5' primer and a J-beta primer mix. One entry per CDR3 protein, called by TCRdb with MiXCR from the 5' RACE reads. In the table there are around 1,800,000 distinct CDR3 sequences, about two fifths of which are singletons. This clonotype appeared a few times. As yet, its antigen is unknown. The sequence was collected from a human donor in good health. The material sequenced was blood.

CDR3 amino acids: CASSPTLVGGSEQYF. The DNA of the CDR3 is TGTGCCAGCAGTCCCACTCTGGTGGGGGGAAGCGAGCAGTACTTC. The chain is built from TRBV12-3 or TRBV12-4 and TRBJ2-7, with a possible D match to TRBD2 (6 bases). With 5 bases removed from V and 6 bases from J, the gap between germline ends came to 20 bases. The CDR3 consists of 15 residues.